This T cell receptor beta chain came from a study of shared clonotypes between healthy human individuals. Free of recent acute infections or vaccinations, the donors were healthy HIV-negative adults. The method was immunoSEQ multiplex PCR; TCRdb's version includes in-frame clones alone and lacks a portion of them. The data show roughly 2.2 million clones, with approximately 93% seen just once and 0.39% held by the top ten. Germline loops: CDR1 MNHNS, CDR2 SASEGT. CDR3 length equals 15 residues. V was cut by 8 bases and J by 3 bases, with 19 bases left in between. The chain has TRBV6-1 and TRBJ1-1, with D unclear. The specimen sequenced was naive CD4+ T cells from PBMCs. As for subset: CD45RA+ positively selected. This clonotype originated in a man aged 18 to 35 in good health. Some clones in this sample may be carry-over from other donors' samples. The CDR3: CASGVAGGKHTEAFF. CDR3 in DNA: TGTGCCAGCGGGGTGGCAGGAGGGAAGCACACTGAAGCTTTCTTT.